The T cell receptor beta chain described here comes from a study of CD8 T cells in Susac syndrome. Broader study findings: Regarding the TCR sequencing and HLA analysis, the study admitted that a relatively small number of individuals were involved.

Trimming removed 0 bases at V and 7 bases at J, with 19 bases between. CDR1 is LGHNA and CDR2 is YSLEER in the germline V gene. This CDR3 region has 17 residues. In the case of this clonotype: Its antigen is as yet unknown.

The RNA, 0.5 to 1 ug, was put through reverse transcription using random hexamers. Multiplex PCR with immunoSEQ amplified the TCR beta CDR3 across 54 Vbeta and 13 Jbeta. Each CDR3 protein is one row after TCRdb ran MiXCR on the immunoSEQ multiplex PCR reads. Counted here are 130,000 or so distinct CDR3 sequences, around 75% occurring once; the ten biggest clones make up roughly 0.53%. Sequencing of TCR beta was performed on blood CD8+ T cells and on blood CD4+ T cells. The rearrangement joins TRBV4-3 to TRBJ2-1; TRBD2 is a possible D gene (5 bases). The sequenced material came from CD8+ T cells from PBMCs. The sequence was obtained from a human donor with multiple sclerosis. The chain's CDR3 is CASSQDRVGVSTNEQFF. The CDR3 bases are TGCGCCAGCAGCCAAGATCGCGTGGGAGTGAGTACGAATGAGCAGTTCTTC.